One and the same sample provided the 9 T cell receptor beta chains below, sequenced in a study of T cells in Graves' hyperthyroidism and ophthalmopathy. There were TCR beta CDR3 regions amplified from RNA transcripts. With the HTBI primer set, the TCR CDR3 went through a first round of RT-PCR. Each CDR3 protein is one row after TCRdb ran MiXCR on the multiplex PCR reads. The sample comprises about 480,000 distinct CDR3 sequences, 14% of which are singletons, and about 17% rests with the top ten. Sequencing was carried out using blood. The receptors were sampled from a young woman with Graves' hyperthyroidism.

This clonotype showed up just a few times. The rearrangement joins TRBV20-1 to TRBJ1-1; D not resolved. The CDR3 loop spans 13 amino acids. V was trimmed by 5 bases and J by 4 bases, leaving 14 bases between them. The V gene's germline CDR1 is DFQATT and CDR2 SNEGSKA (reference sequence). This chain's CDR3 is CSAPLSASTEAFF. The CDR3 DNA reads as TGCAGTGCTCCCCTTTCGGCAAGCACTGAAGCTTTCTTT.

This clonotype was seen repeatedly, ten times or more. The V gene is TRBV27, the J gene TRBJ2-1; maybe TRBD2 (6 bases). The germline CDR1 and CDR2 sequences are MNHEY and SMNVEV (reference sequence). The CDR3 runs 14 residues. Trimming removed 6 bases at V and 9 bases at J, with 18 bases between. The CDR3 DNA sequence: TGTGCCAGCAGAATAAGGGCCGGGGGAGGTGAGCAGTTCTTC. Translating it yields CASRIRAGGGEQFF.

This clonotype was picked up a small number of times. J is TRBJ1-3 and V is TRBV20-1; 9 nucleotides line up with TRBD1. The CDR3 length is 14 residues. Looked up from germline, CDR1 is DFQATT and CDR2 is SNEGSKA (reference sequence). The ends lost 5 bases at V and 3 bases at J; junction bases unmatched: 5. The CDR3 region has the DNA TGCAGTGCTCAACAGGGGGCGCGTGGAAACACCATATATTTT. The encoded protein is CSAQQGARGNTIYF.

The chain carries TRBV20-1 and TRBJ2-1, with 13 bases that match TRBD2. The CDR3 contains 18 residues. The trim removed 5 bases at V and 2 bases at J, leaving 12 bases unmatched. The germline CDR1 and CDR2 sequences are DFQATT and SNEGSKA (reference sequence). CDR3 protein: CSASHLLTSGRPYNEQFF. In nucleotides, the CDR3 is TGCAGTGCTTCTCACCTCTTGACTAGCGGGAGGCCCTACAATGAGCAGTTCTTC.

This chain uses TRBV7-2 with TRBJ2-2, with 7 bases aligning to TRBD2. CDR1 SGHTA and CDR2 FQGNSA come from the germline V gene. CDR3 length: 17 residues. J was trimmed by 6 bases and V by 1 base; bases with no gene match: 11. Here the CDR3 DNA reads TGTGCCAGCAGCTTAGACGCTAGCGGTCATAGGTCCGGGGAGCTGTTTTTT. Its translation is CASSLDASGHRSGELFF.

The chain uses TRBV9 and TRBJ2-2; no reliable D call. Deletions cut 1 base from V and 5 bases from J, with 6 bases between. The CDR3 has 13 residues. Germline loops: CDR1 SGDLS, CDR2 YYNGEE. This chain's CDR3 is CASSVLETGELFF. In DNA, the CDR3 is TGTGCCAGCAGCGTACTGGAAACCGGGGAGCTGTTTTTT.

With regard to this clonotype: This may be a read error: a much more frequent sequence differs by one nucleotide. The chain is built from TRBV5-1 and TRBJ2-2; D perhaps matches TRBD1 (6 bases). Deletions cut 3 bases from V and 1 base from J, with 10 bases between. Germline values: CDR1 SGHRS, CDR2 YFSETQ. The CDR3 sequence is 15 residues long. CDR3 protein: CASSSGTRNTGELFF. The CDR3 DNA reads TGCGCCAGCAGCTCCGGGACACGGAACACCGGGGAGCTGTTTTTT.

The V and J genes are TRBV30 and TRBJ2-3, with 14 bases matching TRBD2. CDR1 GTSNPN and CDR2 SVGIG come from the germline V gene (reference sequence). The CDR3 is 16 amino acids. Trimming cost V 8 bases and J 2 bases; bases outside gene matches: 9. DNA of the CDR3: TGTGCCGGGACTAGCGGGAGTTCGCCTCACACAGATACGCAGTATTTT. It specifies CAGTSGSSPHTDTQYF.

As regards this clonotype: This may be a read error: a much more frequent sequence differs by one nucleotide. The rearrangement uses TRBV3-1 and TRBJ2-7, with TRBD1 identical over 7 bases. This CDR3 contains 14 residues. Germline values: CDR1 LGHDT, CDR2 YNNKEL (reference sequence). The CDR3 loop is CANSQGGNSYEQYF. The CDR3 coding sequence is TGTGCCAACAGCCAAGGGGGCAATTCCTACGAGCAGTACTTC.